This T cell receptor (beta chain) was captured in a study of vaccination and CD4 T cells after COVID-19. Background on the study: The convalescents were made up of six males and four females, two of whom were Hispanic. The study collected post-vaccine samples a median about 71 days after dose two, with a range of 14 to 241.

On this clonotype itself: The antigen is unknown.

Germline CDR1 MDHEN, CDR2 SYDVKM. There are 12 residues in the CDR3. Trimming took 10 bases from V and 3 from J; bases not matched to a gene: 3. As for treatment: approximately 9-day PBMC culture with coronavirus spike peptide pools or control peptides (ViraFEST assay). At the Johns Hopkins FTIC core, DNA taken from cultured CD4+ T cells was sequenced by way of the Oncomine TCR Beta short-read assay. TCRdb used MiXCR to reprocess the PCR reads, holding one entry per CDR3 protein. The sample lists about 9,100 distinct CDR3 sequences, 65% to 80% occurring once. This clonotype was obtained from a human donor who had recovered from COVID-19. The V gene is TRBV28, the J gene TRBJ1-5; 7 bases agree with TRBD1. The sequenced sample was CD4+ T cells from blood, cultured in vitro. The CDR3 sequence is CATQGVNQPQHF. The CDR3 region has the DNA TGTGCCACCCAGGGGGTCAATCAGCCCCAGCATTTT.